The rows below give T cell receptor beta chains drawn from one sample of a study of T cells in Graves' hyperthyroidism and ophthalmopathy. One entry per CDR3 protein, called by TCRdb with MiXCR from the multiplex PCR reads. Of about 740,000 distinct CDR3 sequences in the sample, 11% to 15% are singletons; the top ten hold around 9.6%. Specimen: blood. All receptors come from a woman younger than 35 with Graves' hyperthyroidism. Each CDR3 is given with its conserved first and last residue. A D gene is named only where the DNA matches it firmly. The size field is filled for only some rows; it gives once, few, many or a size class.

TRBJ1-1 TRBD1 many TRBV12-3/TRBV12-4 TGTGCCAGCACTAGCCAGGGGGCGCGGACTGAAGCTTTCTTT CASTSQGARTEAFF
TRBJ2-1 - - TRBV20-1 TGCAGTGCTAGAGATCGGGGACCCCGCCGTCTCAGCTCCTACAATGAGCAGTTCTTC CSARDRGPRRLSSYNEQFF
TRBJ2-2 - few TRBV19 TGTGCCAGTAGTATGTGGCAGGACACCGGGGAGCTGTTTTTT CASSMWQDTGELFF
TRBJ2-6 - many TRBV27 TGTGCCAGCAGCGACTGGGGGGATGGGGCCAACGTCCTGACTTTC CASSDWGDGANVLTF
TRBJ2-7 TRBD1 many TRBV11-2 TGTGCCAGCAGCTTTGGGGACAGGGTATGGGAGCAGTACTTC CASSFGDRVWEQYF
TRBJ2-2 - many TRBV9 TGTGCCAGCAGCGGGAGACAGATGAACACCGGGGAGCTGTTTTTT CASSGRQMNTGELFF
TRBJ1-5 - few TRBV20-1 TGCAGTGCTAGAGATAAGAATAGCAATCAGCCCCAGCATTTT CSARDKNSNQPQHF
TRBJ1-1 TRBD1 many TRBV28 TGTGCCAGCAGGGTGGGACAGGGGACGCTTGGAGCTTTCTTT CASRVGQGTLGAFF
TRBJ2-3 - few TRBV14 TGTGCCAGCAGCCATTATGTCATCACAGATACGCAGTATTTT CASSHYVITDTQYF
TRBJ2-4 - - TRBV3-1 TGTGCCAGCAGCCAAGTGGAAAACATTCAGTACTTC CASSQVENIQYF
TRBJ1-1 - few TRBV10-1 TGCGCCAGCACCAGAGAACGTGGGACGACTGAAGCTTTCTTT CASTRERGTTEAFF
TRBJ2-7 TRBD1 - TRBV19 TGTGCCACCGAAACCGGGACAGAATTCTACGAGCAGTACTTC CATETGTEFYEQYF
TRBJ2-3 - - TRBV15 TGTGCCACCGGGGTCGTCCAGGGCGGGGATACGCAGTATTTT CATGVVQGGDTQYF
TRBJ2-5 - - TRBV5-4 TGTGCCAGCAGCCGCCTGGGATTCCGGGAGACCCAGTACTTC CASSRLGFRETQYF
TRBJ2-1 TRBD2 once TRBV7-9 TGTGCCAGCAGCTTAGAGGCTAGCGGGTACTCCTACAATGAGCAGTTCTTC CASSLEASGYSYNEQFF
TRBJ1-1 - - TRBV25-1 TGTGCCAGCAGTGAATATCGTGGGGCGGACACTGAAGCTTTCTTT CASSEYRGADTEAFF
TRBJ2-1 TRBD2 - TRBV18 TGTGCCAGCTCACCACTTTTTAGCGGGAGAGGCTCCTACAATGAGCAGTTCTTC CASSPLFSGRGSYNEQFF
TRBJ2-5 TRBD2 - TRBV29-1 TGCAGCGCCGGGACTAGCATAGGAGAGACCCAGTACTTC CSAGTSIGETQYF
TRBJ1-2 - few TRBV4-2 TGTGCCAGCAGCCCGAAACAGGGCGGGGATGGCTACACCTTC CASSPKQGGDGYTF
TRBJ2-1 - few TRBV29-1 TGCAGCGTTGACCCTCTCTTGGGAAACACTGAGCAGTTCTTC CSVDPLLGNTEQFF
TRBJ2-7 - many TRBV3-1 TGTGCCAGCAGCGGAGACACGATAACCTACGAGCAGTACTTC CASSGDTITYEQYF
TRBJ2-5 - many TRBV10-2 TGCGCCAGCAGTGGTAGTCTAGTCGGAGAGACCCAGTACTTC CASSGSLVGETQYF
TRBJ2-1 - - TRBV6-4 TGTGCCAACAGTCGAGGGGCAGGAGCCTACAATGAGCAGTTCTTC CANSRGAGAYNEQFF
TRBJ2-7 - many TRBV28 TGTGCCAGCAGTTTATCTTACAGGTCTACCTACGAGCAGTACTTC CASSLSYRSTYEQYF
TRBJ2-1 TRBD1 many TRBV29-1 TGCAGCGTTGAAGAGCCGGGACAGCCGTACAATGAGCAGTTCTTC CSVEEPGQPYNEQFF
TRBJ2-1 TRBD2 many TRBV20-1 TGCAGTGCTGGAACCCCTGTCGGGAGGGTCTACAATGAGCAGTTCTTC CSAGTPVGRVYNEQFF